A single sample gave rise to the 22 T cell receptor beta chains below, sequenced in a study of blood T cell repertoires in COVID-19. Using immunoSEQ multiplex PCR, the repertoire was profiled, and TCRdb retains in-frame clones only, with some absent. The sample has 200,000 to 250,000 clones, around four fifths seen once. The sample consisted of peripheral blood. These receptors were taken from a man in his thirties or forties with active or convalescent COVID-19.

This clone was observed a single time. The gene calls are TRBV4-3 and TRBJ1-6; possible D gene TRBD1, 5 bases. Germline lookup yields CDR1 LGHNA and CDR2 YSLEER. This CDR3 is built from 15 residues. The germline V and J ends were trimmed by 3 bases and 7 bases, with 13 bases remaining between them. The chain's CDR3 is CASSHAGTPNSPLHF. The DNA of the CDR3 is TGCGCCAGCAGCCACGCAGGGACTCCGAATTCACCCCTCCACTTT.

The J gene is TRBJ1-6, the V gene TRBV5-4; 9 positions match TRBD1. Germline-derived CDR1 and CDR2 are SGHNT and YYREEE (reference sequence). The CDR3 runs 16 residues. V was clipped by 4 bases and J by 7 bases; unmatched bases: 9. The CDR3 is CASSLRFGTGNSPLHF. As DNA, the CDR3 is TGTGCCAGCAGCCTACGCTTTGGGACAGGGAATTCACCCCTCCACTTT. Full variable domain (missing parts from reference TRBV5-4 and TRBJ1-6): ETGVTQSPTHLIKTRGQQVTLRCSSQSGHNTVSWYQQALGQGPQFIFQYYREEENGRGNFPPRFSGLQFPNYSSELNVNALELDDSALYLCASSLRFGTGNSPLHFGNGTRLTVT.

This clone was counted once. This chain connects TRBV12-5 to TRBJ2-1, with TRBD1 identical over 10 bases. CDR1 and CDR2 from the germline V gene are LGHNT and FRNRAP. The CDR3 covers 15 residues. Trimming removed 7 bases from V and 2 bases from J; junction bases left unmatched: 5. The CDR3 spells CASAQGQGAYNEQFF. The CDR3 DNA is TGTGCTAGTGCCCAAGGACAGGGGGCCTACAATGAGCAGTTCTTC.

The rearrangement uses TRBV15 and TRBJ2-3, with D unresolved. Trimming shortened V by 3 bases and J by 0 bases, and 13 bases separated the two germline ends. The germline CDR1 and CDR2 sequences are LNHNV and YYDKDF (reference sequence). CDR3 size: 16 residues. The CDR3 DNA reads TGTGCCACCAGCAGGACGGCTAAGACTAGCACAGATACGCAGTATTTT. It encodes CATSRTAKTSTDTQYF.

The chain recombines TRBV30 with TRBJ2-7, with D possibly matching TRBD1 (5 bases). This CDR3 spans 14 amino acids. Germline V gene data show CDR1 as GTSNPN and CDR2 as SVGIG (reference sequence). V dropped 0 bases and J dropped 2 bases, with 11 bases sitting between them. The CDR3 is CAWSVPGRAYEQYF. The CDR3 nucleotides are TGTGCCTGGAGTGTACCGGGCAGGGCCTACGAGCAGTACTTC.

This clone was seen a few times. DNA of the CDR3: TGCGCCAGCAGCCAAGTAAACACCCCATCTGGGGCCAACGTCCTGACTTTC. Translating gives CASSQVNTPSGANVLTF. The chain has TRBV4-3 and TRBJ2-6, with no clear D. Per the germline V gene, CDR1 is LGHNA and CDR2 is YSLEER. Trimming stripped 1 base from V and 1 base from J, with 11 bases between. This CDR3 comprises 17 residues.

CDR3 sequence (DNA): TGTGCCAGCAGCCAACAGGGGTCAACCCAGTACTTC. Amino acid sequence: CASSQQGSTQYF. The chain uses TRBV7-6 and TRBJ2-5; 7 nucleotides align to TRBD1. V lost 5 bases to trimming and J lost 8 bases; unmatched junction nucleotides: 5. CDR3 size: 12 residues. The V gene's germline CDR1 is SGHVS and CDR2 FNYEAQ.

CDR3 coding DNA: TGTGCCAGCAGTTACTGGGGACAGGGGGCCCACGAGCAGTACTTC. This encodes CASSYWGQGAHEQYF. This chain links TRBV6-5 with TRBJ2-7; TRBD1 agrees at 12 bases. The CDR3 contains 15 residues. V gave up 1 base and J gave up 5 bases; unmatched junction bases: 3. The germline CDR1 and CDR2 sequences are MNHEY and SVGAGI.

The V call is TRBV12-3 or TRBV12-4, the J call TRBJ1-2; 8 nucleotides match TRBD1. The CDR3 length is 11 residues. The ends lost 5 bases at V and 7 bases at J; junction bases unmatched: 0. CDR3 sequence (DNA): TGTGCCAGCAGTGACAGGGGTGGCTACACCTTC. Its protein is CASSDRGGYTF.

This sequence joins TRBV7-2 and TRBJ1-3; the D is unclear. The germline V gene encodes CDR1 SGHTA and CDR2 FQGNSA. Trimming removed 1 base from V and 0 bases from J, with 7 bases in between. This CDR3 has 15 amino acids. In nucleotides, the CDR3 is TGTGCCAGCAGCTTAGGGCGGAGCTCTGGAAACACCATATATTTT. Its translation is CASSLGRSSGNTIYF.

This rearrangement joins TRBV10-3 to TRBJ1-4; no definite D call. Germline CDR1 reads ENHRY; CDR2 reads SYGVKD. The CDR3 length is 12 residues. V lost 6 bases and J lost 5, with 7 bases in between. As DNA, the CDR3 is TGTGCCATCAGCCCCGGGAATGAAAAACTGTTTTTT. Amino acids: CAISPGNEKLFF.

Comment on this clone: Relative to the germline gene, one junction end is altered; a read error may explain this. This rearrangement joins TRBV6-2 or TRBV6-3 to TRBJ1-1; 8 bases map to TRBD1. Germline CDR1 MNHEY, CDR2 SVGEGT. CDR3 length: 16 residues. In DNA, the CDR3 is TGTGCCGGCAGTTACTCTACAGGGGGACCGAACACTGAAGCTTTCTTT. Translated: CAGSYSTGGPNTEAFF.

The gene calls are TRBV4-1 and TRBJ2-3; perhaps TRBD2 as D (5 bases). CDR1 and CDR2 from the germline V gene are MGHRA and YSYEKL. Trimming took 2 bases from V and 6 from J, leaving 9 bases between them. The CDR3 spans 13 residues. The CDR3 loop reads CASSQRPGDTQYF. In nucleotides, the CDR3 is TGCGCCAGCAGCCAACGACCGGGGGATACGCAGTATTTT.

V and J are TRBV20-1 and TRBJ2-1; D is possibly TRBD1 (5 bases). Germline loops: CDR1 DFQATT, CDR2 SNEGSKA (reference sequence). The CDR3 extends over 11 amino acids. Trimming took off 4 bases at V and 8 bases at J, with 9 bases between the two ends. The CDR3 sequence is CSATGHDEQFF. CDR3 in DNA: TGCAGTGCTACAGGACACGATGAGCAGTTCTTC.

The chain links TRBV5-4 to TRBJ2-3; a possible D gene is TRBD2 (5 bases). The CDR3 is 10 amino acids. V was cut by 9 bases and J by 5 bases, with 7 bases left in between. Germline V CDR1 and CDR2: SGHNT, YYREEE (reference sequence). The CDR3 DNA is TGTGCCACTCGGGGAGATACGCAGTATTTT. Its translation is CATRGDTQYF.

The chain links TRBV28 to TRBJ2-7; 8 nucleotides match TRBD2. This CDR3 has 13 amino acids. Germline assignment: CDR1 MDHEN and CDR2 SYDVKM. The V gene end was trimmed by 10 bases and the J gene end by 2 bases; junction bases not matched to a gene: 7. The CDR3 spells CATLAGGPYEQYF. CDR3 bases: TGTGCCACCCTCGCGGGGGGCCCCTACGAGCAGTACTTC.

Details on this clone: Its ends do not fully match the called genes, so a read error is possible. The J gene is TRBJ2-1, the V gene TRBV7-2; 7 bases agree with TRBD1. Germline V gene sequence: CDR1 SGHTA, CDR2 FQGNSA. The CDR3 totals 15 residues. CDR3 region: CASSTQGSSFNEQFF. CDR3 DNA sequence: TGTGCCAGCAGCACACAGGGGAGTTCCTTCAATGAGCAGTTCTTC.

This CDR3 reads CASSYPGEQYF. As DNA, the CDR3 is TGTGCCAGCAGCTACCCAGGCGAGCAGTACTTC. This chain links TRBV7-2 with TRBJ2-7, with D hard to call. V was trimmed by 4 bases and J by 6 bases, leaving 7 bases between them. The CDR3 is 11 amino acids. Germline V gives CDR1 SGHTA, CDR2 FQGNSA.

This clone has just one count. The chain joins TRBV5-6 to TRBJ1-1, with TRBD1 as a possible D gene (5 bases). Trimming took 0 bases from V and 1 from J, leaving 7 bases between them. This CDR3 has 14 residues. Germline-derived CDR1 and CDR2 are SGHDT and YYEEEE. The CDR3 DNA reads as TGTGCCAGCAGCTTGGCCAGGGAGAACACTGAAGCTTTCTTT. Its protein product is CASSLARENTEAFF.

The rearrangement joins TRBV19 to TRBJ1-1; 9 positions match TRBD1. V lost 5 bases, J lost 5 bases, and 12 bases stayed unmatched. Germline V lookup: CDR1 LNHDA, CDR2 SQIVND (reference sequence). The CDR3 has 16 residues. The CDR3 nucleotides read TGTGCCAGTAGTGGCGGGACAGGGCTTCGGGTTACTGAAGCTTTCTTT. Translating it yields CASSGGTGLRVTEAFF.

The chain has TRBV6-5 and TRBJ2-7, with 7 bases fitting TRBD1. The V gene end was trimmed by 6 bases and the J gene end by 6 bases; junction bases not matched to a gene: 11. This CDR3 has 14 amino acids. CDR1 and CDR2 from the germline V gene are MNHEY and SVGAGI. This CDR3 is CASSPRRGLLEQYF. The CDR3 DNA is TGTGCCAGCAGCCCGCGAAGGGGGCTGCTCGAGCAGTACTTC.

CDR3 nucleotide sequence: TGTGCCAGCAGCCAAGACTCCAGGGACAATCAGCCCCAGCATTTT. Encoded protein: CASSQDSRDNQPQHF. This chain joins TRBV4-2 and TRBJ1-5; D possibly corresponds to TRBD1 (5 bases). V was shortened by 0 bases and J by 3 bases, with 9 bases between the two germline ends. The CDR3 totals 15 residues. Germline assignment: CDR1 LGHNA and CDR2 YNFKEQ.